Listed below are T cell receptor beta chains from one sample, sequenced in a study of T cell repertoires in cytomegalovirus infection. From the reads, TCRdb called clonotypes with MiXCR, one entry per CDR3 protein. Among about 300,000 distinct CDR3 sequences listed, 8% to 10% were seen once. Sequenced material: PBMCs. These receptors were taken from a human donor in good health (CMV status not recorded). Some clones in this sample may be carry-over from other donors' samples. Both conserved end residues are part of each CDR3. Each record gives: clone size, V gene, D gene, J gene, CDR3 DNA, CDR3 protein. A D gene is named only where the DNA matches it firmly. Not every row has a clone size; where given, it reads once, few, many or a size class.

size: many; V: TRBV20-1; D: TRBD2; J: TRBJ2-5; DNA: TGCAGTCTAGCGGGGGCTCAAGAGACCCAGTACTTC; CDR3: CSLAGAQETQYF
size: -; V: TRBV9; D: -; J: TRBJ2-6; DNA: TGTGCCAGCAGCGTAGATTCGGGGGCCAACGTCCTGACTTTC; CDR3: CASSVDSGANVLTF
size: -; V: TRBV29-1; D: -; J: TRBJ2-3; DNA: TGCAGCGCCGCTAGGGATTGGGGCACAGATACGCAGTATTTT; CDR3: CSAARDWGTDTQYF
size: -; V: TRBV28; D: -; J: TRBJ2-1; DNA: TGTGCCAGCAGTTTAAAAGGAAAACTAGTCCCCAATGAGCAGTTCTTC; CDR3: CASSLKGKLVPNEQFF
size: -; V: TRBV7-9; D: -; J: TRBJ2-1; DNA: TGTGCCAGCAGCCCCTGGGACAAGAACCGGTGGTCGGGTCTTAATGAGCAGTTCTTC; CDR3: CASSPWDKNRWSGLNEQFF
size: many; V: TRBV7-2; D: -; J: TRBJ1-2; DNA: TGTGCCAGCAGCTCCACGCTACCGGGGGGCTACACCTTC; CDR3: CASSSTLPGGYTF
size: many; V: TRBV28; D: -; J: TRBJ2-5; DNA: TGTGCCAGCAACGCGGCGGGGGCCCGGGGAGAGACCCAGTACTTC; CDR3: CASNAAGARGETQYF
size: many; V: TRBV20-1; D: TRBD1; J: TRBJ2-4; DNA: TGCAGTCCCCAGGGGGACACAGCCAAAAACATTCAGTACTTC; CDR3: CSPQGDTAKNIQYF
size: -; V: TRBV6-1; D: -; J: TRBJ2-1; DNA: TGTGCCAGCAGAAGAGGGGACATGTTCTACAATGAGCAGTTCTTC; CDR3: CASRRGDMFYNEQFF
size: many; V: TRBV7-2; D: TRBD1; J: TRBJ2-5; DNA: TGTGCCAGCAGCTTAGGAAAGGGCAGGGGGCCCTTGCAGACCCAGTACTTC; CDR3: CASSLGKGRGPLQTQYF
size: many; V: TRBV6-2/TRBV6-3; D: TRBD1; J: TRBJ2-1; DNA: TGTGCCACCGAGAGGAGCGGACAGGGACACAATGAGCAGTTCTTC; CDR3: CATERSGQGHNEQFF
size: many; V: TRBV6-1; D: -; J: TRBJ1-6; DNA: TGTGCCAGCACCCCCGGTCCACGACCCGATTCACCCCTCCACTTT; CDR3: CASTPGPRPDSPLHF
size: many; V: TRBV4-1; D: TRBD1; J: TRBJ1-5; DNA: TGCGCCAGCAGCCGCATCGCCGGGACAGGGGAAAATCAGCCCCAGCATTTT; CDR3: CASSRIAGTGENQPQHF
size: many; V: TRBV20-1; D: TRBD1; J: TRBJ2-5; DNA: TGCAGTGCTCAGCGGCAGGGGGCCGGCCGGGAGACCCAGTACTTC; CDR3: CSAQRQGAGRETQYF
size: many; V: TRBV28; D: -; J: TRBJ1-6; DNA: TGTGCCAGCAGTTATGGAGACAGGTCTTGGTCACCCCTCCACTTT; CDR3: CASSYGDRSWSPLHF
size: many; V: TRBV6-1; D: -; J: TRBJ2-1; DNA: TGTGCCAGCAGCCCAACGCCCCAGGGGAGGGGGCAGTTCTTC; CDR3: CASSPTPQGRGQFF
size: many; V: TRBV7-2; D: -; J: TRBJ2-3; DNA: TGTGCCAGCAGCTTAGTCTCGACAGTTACTAGCACAGATACGCAGTATTTT; CDR3: CASSLVSTVTSTDTQYF
size: many; V: TRBV14; D: TRBD1; J: TRBJ2-5; DNA: TGTGCCAGCAGCCAGACAGGGTGGTACCAAGAGACCCAGTACTTC; CDR3: CASSQTGWYQETQYF
size: -; V: TRBV7-9; D: -; J: TRBJ1-6; DNA: TGTGCCAGCAGCCACGTTGGACAGCAATCACCCCTCCACTTT; CDR3: CASSHVGQQSPLHF
size: many; V: TRBV28; D: TRBD1; J: TRBJ1-5; DNA: TGTGCCAGCAGAATTGGACAGGGCGGAGAGCCCCAGCATTTT; CDR3: CASRIGQGGEPQHF
size: -; V: TRBV3-1; D: -; J: TRBJ2-6; DNA: TGTGCCAGCAGCCAACTTTCTACAGCTACTGGGGCCAACGTCCTGACTTTC; CDR3: CASSQLSTATGANVLTF
size: many; V: TRBV10-3; D: -; J: TRBJ1-2; DNA: TGTGCCATCACCGGTGCGGGGGATGCCTTCTATGGCTACACCTTC; CDR3: CAITGAGDAFYGYTF
size: many; V: TRBV7-6; D: -; J: TRBJ1-2; DNA: TGTGCCAGCAGCTCGAACAGGGCAGAAGGCTACACCTTC; CDR3: CASSSNRAEGYTF
size: -; V: TRBV13; D: -; J: TRBJ2-5; DNA: TGTGCCAGCAGCTTATCCCGGGGGCCCCATCAAGAGACCCAGTACTTC; CDR3: CASSLSRGPHQETQYF
size: many; V: TRBV12-3/TRBV12-4; D: -; J: TRBJ2-1; DNA: TGTGCCAGCAGTCGGGACCTCAATGAGCAGTTCTTC; CDR3: CASSRDLNEQFF
size: -; V: TRBV20-1; D: -; J: TRBJ1-5; DNA: TGCAGTGCTGTGGATAACGTTAGCAATCAGCCCCAGCATTTT; CDR3: CSAVDNVSNQPQHF
size: many; V: TRBV7-2; D: TRBD1; J: TRBJ2-1; DNA: TGTGCCAGCAGCTTATCAGGGGGCGATGAGCAGTTCTTC; CDR3: CASSLSGGDEQFF
size: -; V: TRBV12-3/TRBV12-4; D: -; J: TRBJ2-1; DNA: TGTGCCAGCAGTTTATTGGCCGACAATGAGCAGTTCTTC; CDR3: CASSLLADNEQFF
size: few; V: TRBV5-1; D: TRBD1; J: TRBJ2-6; DNA: TGCGCCAGCAGCTCACCAACTGGGACAGCTGGGGCCAACGTCCTGACTTTC; CDR3: CASSSPTGTAGANVLTF
size: many; V: TRBV7-2; D: -; J: TRBJ1-2; DNA: TGTGCCAGCAGCTTAGTTTCTGGCTACACCTTC; CDR3: CASSLVSGYTF
size: many; V: TRBV6-2/TRBV6-3; D: -; J: TRBJ1-3; DNA: TGTGCAGCGGGGGCGCGAAACACCATATATTTT; CDR3: CAAGARNTIYF
size: many; V: TRBV7-2; D: -; J: TRBJ2-6; DNA: TGTGCCAGCAGCTTATTGTGGGGCGGGGCTCGGGCCAACGTCCTGACTTTC; CDR3: CASSLLWGGARANVLTF
size: few; V: TRBV20-1; D: -; J: TRBJ2-1; DNA: TGCAGTGCTAGAGATATTCCGTACAATGAGCAGTTCTTC; CDR3: CSARDIPYNEQFF
size: many; V: TRBV7-2; D: -; J: TRBJ1-2; DNA: TGTGCCAGCAGCCTCCATAGGGGCAGGGACTATGGCTACACCTTC; CDR3: CASSLHRGRDYGYTF
size: many; V: TRBV14; D: -; J: TRBJ2-6; DNA: TGTGCCAGCAGCTCACTGGGGGGGGCCAACGTCCTGACTTTC; CDR3: CASSSLGGANVLTF
size: many; V: TRBV6-5; D: -; J: TRBJ2-2; DNA: TGTGCCAGCAGTTACTCTGCCCCCGGGGAGCTGTTTTTT; CDR3: CASSYSAPGELFF
size: many; V: TRBV27; D: -; J: TRBJ2-7; DNA: TGTGCCAGCAGTTTTGGCCGCCTCCAGCGCCACGAGCAGTACTTC; CDR3: CASSFGRLQRHEQYF
size: -; V: TRBV7-9; D: TRBD1; J: TRBJ2-2; DNA: TGTGCCAGCGATAAAGGGGACAGTAACACCGGGGAGCTGTTTTTT; CDR3: CASDKGDSNTGELFF
size: many; V: TRBV10-2; D: -; J: TRBJ1-5; DNA: TGCGCCAGCAGTGAGGGGAGAGGAGCGTCGGGCAATCAGCCCCAGCATTTT; CDR3: CASSEGRGASGNQPQHF
size: few; V: TRBV20-1; D: -; J: TRBJ1-6; DNA: TGCAGTGCTCTCGGTTCCGGCTCCTATAATTCACCCCTCCACTTT; CDR3: CSALGSGSYNSPLHF